This TCR beta chain was sequenced during a study of blood T cells in healthy people across ages. Findings of the study overall: Age brought a roughly linear fall in TCR beta diversity measured per million T cells. Greater diversity and more naive CD4+ cells were seen in long-lived donors than in aged donors.

A remark on this clonotype: The antigen remains undetermined.

CDR1 is SQVTM, CDR2 ANQGSEA, per germline. CDR3 size: 14 residues. The ends were cut back, 5 bases at V and 3 bases at J, with 16 bases in the middle. A second PCR of about 7 to 12 cycles used a sample-barcoded 5' primer and a J-beta primer mix. Tags on each cDNA molecule came from a template-switch adaptor with 12 random nucleotides. TCRdb processed the 5' RACE reads anew with MiXCR; each CDR3 protein has one entry. The data contain about 650,000 distinct CDR3 sequences, approximately 52% of them singletons. The chain is built from TRBV29-1 and TRBJ1-2, with D possibly matching TRBD1 (5 bases). The sequenced sample was blood. This clonotype was obtained from a woman aged 80 or older in good health. In DNA, the CDR3 is TGCAGCGTTCATCGTATATCGGGGGACTATGGCTACACCTTC. It is translated as CSVHRISGDYGYTF.